Below are 21 T cell receptor beta chains sequenced from a single sample in a study of cytomegalovirus exposure and HLA in healthy donors. Profiled with immunoSEQ multiplex PCR; TCRdb holds only in-frame clones, not every one. Of over 120,000 clones in the sample, about 94% are singletons; the top ten hold approximately 1.8%. The sample was PBMCs. These receptor sequences come from a man aged 18 to 30 in good health and CMV-seropositive.

V usage is TRBV5-6 and J usage is TRBJ1-2, with 9 bases that match TRBD1. CDR3 size: 17 residues. The V and J ends lost 0 bases and 4 bases, in that order; junction bases with no gene match: 10. The germline CDR1 and CDR2 sequences are SGHDT and YYEEEE. DNA of the CDR3: TGTGCCAGCAGCTTGGGCAGTACAGGGGGCGATGGCTATGGCTACACCTTC. It is translated as CASSLGSTGGDGYGYTF.

This chain joins TRBV28 and TRBJ2-3, with 12 bases fitting TRBD1. The trim removed 6 bases at V and 4 bases at J, leaving 5 bases unmatched. Germline lookup yields CDR1 MDHEN and CDR2 SYDVKM. The CDR3 consists of 15 residues. This CDR3 is CASSPGTGGPDTQYF. The DNA for the CDR3 is TGTGCCAGCAGCCCCGGGACAGGGGGCCCAGATACGCAGTATTTT. The whole variable domain, filled in from reference TRBV28 and TRBJ2-3, reads DVKVTQSSRYLVKRTGEKVFLECVQDMDHENMFWYRQDPGLGLRLIYFSYDVKMKEKGDIPEGYSVSREKKERFSLILESASTNQTSMYLCASSPGTGGPDTQYFGPGTRLTVL.

The chain links TRBV28 to TRBJ2-5; 7 nucleotides align to TRBD1. Per the germline V gene, CDR1 is MDHEN and CDR2 is SYDVKM. This CDR3 has 17 amino acids. With V trimmed by 3 bases and J by 0 bases, 10 bases remained unmatched. The CDR3 bases are TGTGCCAGCAGTTTGTTAGGGGACAGCTGGTACCAAGAGACCCAGTACTTC. It codes for CASSLLGDSWYQETQYF.

V and J are TRBV6-8 and TRBJ2-3; tentatively, D is TRBD2 (6 bases). Germline values: CDR1 MNHGY, CDR2 SAAAGT. This CDR3 is 13 amino acids long. Trimming cost V 6 bases and J 3 bases, with 10 bases left between them. CDR3 protein: CASRLALTDTQYF. CDR3 nucleotides: TGTGCCAGCAGACTAGCTTTAACAGATACGCAGTATTTT.

This rearrangement joins TRBV27 to TRBJ2-1; TRBD1 matches at 11 bases. From germline, CDR1 is MNHEY and CDR2 SMNVEV (reference sequence). The junction had 4 bases not matched to a gene; V was cut back by 4 bases and J by 8 bases. The CDR3 sequence is 14 residues long. The CDR3 is CASSWTGGGDEQFF. The CDR3 coding sequence is TGTGCCAGCAGTTGGACAGGGGGCGGCGATGAGCAGTTCTTC.

The V gene is TRBV18, the J gene TRBJ2-2; maybe TRBD1 (6 bases). The germline CDR1 and CDR2 sequences are KGHSH and LQKENI. The CDR3 is 15 amino acids. V shed 0 bases and J shed 6 bases, with 11 bases lying between them. The CDR3 DNA reads as TGTGCCAGCTCACCACCAACAGGGCTTCCCGGGGAGCTGTTTTTT. Its protein product is CASSPPTGLPGELFF.

This chain connects TRBV28 to TRBJ1-5; no reliable D call. CDR1 and CDR2 from the germline V gene are MDHEN and SYDVKM. This CDR3 has 13 amino acids. V lost 0 bases to trimming and J lost 4 bases, with 4 bases between them. CDR3 DNA: TGTGCCAGCAGTTTATGGGCAAATCAGCCCCAGCATTTT. Residues: CASSLWANQPQHF.

The chain has TRBV6-5 and TRBJ2-2, with D perhaps matching TRBD1 (6 bases). Trimming removed 5 bases at V and 5 bases at J, with 12 bases between. The CDR3 consists of 14 residues. Germline CDR1 and CDR2: MNHEY and SVGAGI. DNA of the CDR3: TGTGCCAGCAGTGTTTCAGGGGTTACCGGGGAGCTGTTTTTT. Translated, it gives CASSVSGVTGELFF.

A few counts support this clone. The CDR3 is CASSQDGGDYEQYF. CDR3 DNA sequence: TGCGCCAGCAGCCAAGATGGGGGGGACTACGAGCAGTACTTC. The genes are TRBV4-1 and TRBJ2-7; TRBD2 matches at 7 bases. This CDR3 is 14 amino acids long. J gave up 3 bases and V 0 bases, and 2 bases lay outside the gene matches. The germline CDR1 and CDR2 sequences are MGHRA and YSYEKL.

The chain couples TRBV5-4 to TRBJ2-3; D is possibly TRBD2 (6 bases). Germline V gives CDR1 SGHNT, CDR2 YYREEE (reference sequence). With 4 bases removed from V and 1 base from J, the gap between germline ends came to 16 bases. The CDR3 is 16 residues long. The CDR3 sequence: CASSPSGGMGTDTQYF. CDR3 nucleotides: TGTGCCAGCAGCCCGTCTGGCGGGATGGGCACAGATACGCAGTATTTT. The variable domain in full, completed from reference TRBV5-4 and TRBJ2-3, reads ETGVTQSPTHLIKTRGQQVTLRCSSQSGHNTVSWYQQALGQGPQFIFQYYREEENGRGNFPPRFSGLQFPNYSSELNVNALELDDSALYLCASSPSGGMGTDTQYFGPGTRLTVL.

The gene calls are TRBV18 and TRBJ2-2, with D perhaps matching TRBD2 (5 bases). Trimming took 2 bases from V and 4 from J, leaving 11 bases between them. CDR1 and CDR2 from the germline V gene are KGHSH and LQKENI. The CDR3 covers 15 residues. CDR3 nucleotides: TGTGCCAGCTCACCAGTGACGGGGATCACCGGGGAGCTGTTTTTT. It codes for CASSPVTGITGELFF.

The V call is TRBV28, the J call TRBJ2-3, with a possible D match to TRBD2 (5 bases). The V end was cut by 8 bases, the J end by 3 bases, with 21 bases between. The CDR3 is 16 amino acids. CDR1 MDHEN and CDR2 SYDVKM come from the germline V gene. The DNA for the CDR3 is TGTGCCAGCGGCCCTACTAGGTATAGCCGGACAGATACGCAGTATTTT. Amino acid sequence: CASGPTRYSRTDTQYF.

J is TRBJ2-5 and V is TRBV19, with D maybe TRBD2 (5 bases). Trimming shortened V by 5 bases and J by 5 bases, and 21 bases separated the two germline ends. CDR3 size: 16 residues. Germline lookup yields CDR1 LNHDA and CDR2 SQIVND (reference sequence). CDR3 DNA: TGTGCCAGTAGTCCTCCCGGGCCAGGCGGGCGGGAGACCCAGTACTTC. Translated: CASSPPGPGGRETQYF.

The V gene is TRBV5-1, the J gene TRBJ1-2; 9 nucleotides agree with TRBD1. The CDR3 sequence is 14 residues long. V was clipped by 4 bases and J by 2 bases; unmatched bases: 3. From germline, CDR1 is SGHRS and CDR2 YFSETQ. The CDR3 loop is CASSGTGTNYGYTF. The CDR3 coding sequence is TGCGCCAGCAGCGGGACAGGGACCAACTATGGCTACACCTTC.

This clone came up a few times. V is TRBV2 and J is TRBJ2-7, with 7 bases that match TRBD1. The CDR3 covers 16 residues. V dropped 7 bases and J dropped 2; count of bases not matched to a gene: 14. Germline CDR1 is SNHLY and CDR2 is FYNNEI. This CDR3 reads CASNPPLRGSTYEQYF. CDR3 in DNA: TGTGCCAGCAACCCCCCTCTCAGGGGGTCAACCTACGAGCAGTACTTC.

This chain connects TRBV7-8 to TRBJ1-3, with D possibly being TRBD1 (5 bases). The CDR3 has 16 residues. The V gene's germline CDR1 is SGHVS and CDR2 FQNEAQ. V lost 2 bases and J 4 bases, leaving 15 bases between the germline ends. The CDR3 sequence: CASSLHSRASGNTIYF. The CDR3 bases are TGTGCCAGCAGCTTACATTCCAGGGCTTCGGGAAACACCATATATTTT.

The rearrangement uses TRBV11-2 and TRBJ2-1, with TRBD2 matching 15 bases. J gave up 4 bases and V 5 bases, and 6 bases lay outside the gene matches. The germline CDR1 and CDR2 sequences are SGHAT and FQNNGV. The CDR3 is made up of 17 amino acids. The CDR3 sequence: CASSEGLAGGPYNEQFF. The DNA of the CDR3 is TGTGCCAGCAGCGAGGGACTAGCGGGAGGCCCTTACAATGAGCAGTTCTTC.

This rearrangement joins TRBV19 to TRBJ1-2; weak D call: TRBD1 (6 bases). Germline CDR1 reads LNHDA; CDR2 reads SQIVND (reference sequence). V dropped 5 bases and J dropped 2 bases, with 9 bases sitting between them. CDR3 length equals 13 residues. The CDR3 region has the DNA TGTGCCAGTAGTCCTCAGGGGAACTATGGCTACACCTTC. It is translated as CASSPQGNYGYTF. Full variable domain (rest looked up from reference TRBV19 and TRBJ1-2): DGGITQSPKYLFRKEGQNVTLSCEQNLNHDAMYWYRQDPGQGLRLIYYSQIVNDFQKGDIAEGYSVSREKKESFPLTVTSAQKNPTAFYLCASSPQGNYGYTFGSGTRLTVV.

The CDR3 region has the DNA TGCGCCAGCAGCTTCGGAATGACTAGCGGGAGTGATACGCAGTATTTT. Protein: CASSFGMTSGSDTQYF. The V call is TRBV5-1, the J call TRBJ2-3, with 12 bases fitting TRBD2. This CDR3 is 16 amino acids long. With 2 bases clipped from V and 6 bases from J, the junction kept 7 bases outside the gene matches. Germline V gives CDR1 SGHRS, CDR2 YFSETQ.

The J gene is TRBJ2-5, the V gene TRBV5-4; 14 bases agree with TRBD2. There are 17 residues in the CDR3. Germline V gene sequence: CDR1 SGHNT, CDR2 YYREEE (reference sequence). V dropped 4 bases and J dropped 5; count of bases not matched to a gene: 10. CDR3 in amino acids: CASSPGTSGSVGETQYF. The CDR3 bases are TGTGCCAGCAGCCCAGGGACTAGCGGGAGCGTCGGGGAGACCCAGTACTTC.

The CDR3 bases are TGTGCCAGCAGCCAGGGGACAGGGGGCTGGATCGGAGACACTGAAGCTTTCTTT. It is translated as CASSQGTGGWIGDTEAFF. The chain is built from TRBV14 and TRBJ1-1, with TRBD1 matching over 12 bases. The CDR3 sequence is 18 residues long. Germline-derived CDR1 and CDR2 are SGHDN and FVKESK. V gave up 3 bases and J gave up 3 bases; unmatched junction bases: 11.